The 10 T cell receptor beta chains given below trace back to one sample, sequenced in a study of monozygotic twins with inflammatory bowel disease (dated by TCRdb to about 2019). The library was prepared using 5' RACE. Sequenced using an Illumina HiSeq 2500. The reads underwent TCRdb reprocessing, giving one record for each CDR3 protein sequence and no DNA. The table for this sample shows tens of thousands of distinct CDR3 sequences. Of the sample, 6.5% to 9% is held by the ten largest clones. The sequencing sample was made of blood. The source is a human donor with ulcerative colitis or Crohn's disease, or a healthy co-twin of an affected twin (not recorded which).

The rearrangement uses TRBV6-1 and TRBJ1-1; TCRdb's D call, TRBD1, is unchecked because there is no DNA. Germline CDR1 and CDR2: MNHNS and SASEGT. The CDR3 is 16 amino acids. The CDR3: CASTKGTGVRDTEAFF.

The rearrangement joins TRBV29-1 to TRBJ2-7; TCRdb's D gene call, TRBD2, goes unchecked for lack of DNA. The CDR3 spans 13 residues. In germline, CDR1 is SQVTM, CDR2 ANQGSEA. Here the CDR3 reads CSVVGTRWSEQYF.

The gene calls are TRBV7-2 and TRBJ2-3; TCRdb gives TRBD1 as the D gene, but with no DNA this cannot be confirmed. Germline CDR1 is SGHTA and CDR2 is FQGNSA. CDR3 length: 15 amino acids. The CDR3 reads CASSLHGGDTDTQYF.

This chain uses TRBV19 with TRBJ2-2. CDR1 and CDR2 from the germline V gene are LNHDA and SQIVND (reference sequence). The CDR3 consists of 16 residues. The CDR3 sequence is CASSISYNSNTGELFF.

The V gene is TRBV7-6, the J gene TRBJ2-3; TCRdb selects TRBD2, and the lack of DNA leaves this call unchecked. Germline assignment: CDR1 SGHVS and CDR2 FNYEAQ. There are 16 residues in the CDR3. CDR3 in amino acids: CASSWGLAGGTDTQYF. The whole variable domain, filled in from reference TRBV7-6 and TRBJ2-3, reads GAGVSQSPRYKVTKRGQDVALRCDPISGHVSLYWYRQALGQGPEFLTYFNYEAQQDKSGLPNDRFSAERPEGSISTLTIQRTEQRDSAMYRCASSWGLAGGTDTQYFGPGTRLTVL.

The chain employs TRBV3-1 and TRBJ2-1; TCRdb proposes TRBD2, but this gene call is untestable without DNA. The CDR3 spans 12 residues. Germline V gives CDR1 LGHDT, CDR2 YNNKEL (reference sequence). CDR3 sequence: CASSQAGRGPFF.

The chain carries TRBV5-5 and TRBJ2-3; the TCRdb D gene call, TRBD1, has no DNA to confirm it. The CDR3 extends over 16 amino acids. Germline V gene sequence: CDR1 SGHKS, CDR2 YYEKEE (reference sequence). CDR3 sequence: CASSFPGGRTTDTQYF.

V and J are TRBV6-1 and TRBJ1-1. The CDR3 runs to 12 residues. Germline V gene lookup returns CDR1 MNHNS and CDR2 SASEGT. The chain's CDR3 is CASSLSNTEAFF.

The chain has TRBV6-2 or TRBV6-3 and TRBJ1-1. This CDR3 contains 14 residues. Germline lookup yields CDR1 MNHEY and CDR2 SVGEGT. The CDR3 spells CASSFYTAGSEAFF.

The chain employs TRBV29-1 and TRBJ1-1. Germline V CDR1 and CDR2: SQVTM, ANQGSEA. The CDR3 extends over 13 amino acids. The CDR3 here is CSVGSRVNTEAFF. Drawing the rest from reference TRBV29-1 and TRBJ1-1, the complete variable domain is SAVISQKPSRDICQRGTSLTIQCQVDSQVTMMFWYRQQPGQSLTLIATANQGSEATYESGFVIDKFPISRPNLTFSTLTVSNMSPEDSSIYLCSVGSRVNTEAFFGQGTRLTVV.